This T cell receptor beta chain emerged from a study of blood T cell repertoires in COVID-19. Study background: In each case, the material was cDNA or gDNA derived from T cells, B-cell-depleted T cells, or PBMCs.

Authors' analysis steps: Amplifying reference gene primers gave estimates of nucleated cell counts. The repertoire was sequenced with immunoSEQ multiplex PCR; TCRdb's copy has only in-frame clones and lacks some. From that table come the V and J calls and clone size; the DNA was used to work out D and trimming. The sample holds roughly 150,000 clones, roughly nine tenths seen once. This CDR3 region has 18 residues. Looked up from germline, CDR1 is WSHSY and CDR2 is SAAADI. The V gene end was trimmed by 4 bases and the J gene end by 0 bases; junction bases not matched to a gene: 11. This chain links TRBV10-2 with TRBJ2-2, with TRBD1 matching over 7 bases. Input material: peripheral blood. The sequence derives from a man aged 55-75 years with active or convalescent COVID-19. This CDR3 reads CASSGIGTVDTNTGELFF. The DNA for the CDR3 is TGCGCCAGCAGTGGTATAGGGACAGTAGACACGAACACCGGGGAGCTGTTTTTT.